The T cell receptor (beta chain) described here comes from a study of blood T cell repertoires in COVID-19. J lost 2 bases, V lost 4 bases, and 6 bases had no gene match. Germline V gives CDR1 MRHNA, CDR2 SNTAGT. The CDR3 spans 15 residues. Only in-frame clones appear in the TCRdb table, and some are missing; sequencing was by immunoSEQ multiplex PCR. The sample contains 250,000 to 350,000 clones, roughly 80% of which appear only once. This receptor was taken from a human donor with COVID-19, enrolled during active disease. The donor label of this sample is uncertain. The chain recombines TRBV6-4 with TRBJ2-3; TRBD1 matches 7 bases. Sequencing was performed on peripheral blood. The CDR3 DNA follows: TGTGCCAGCAGTGTGGGACAGATGACCACAGATACGCAGTATTTT. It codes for CASSVGQMTTDTQYF.